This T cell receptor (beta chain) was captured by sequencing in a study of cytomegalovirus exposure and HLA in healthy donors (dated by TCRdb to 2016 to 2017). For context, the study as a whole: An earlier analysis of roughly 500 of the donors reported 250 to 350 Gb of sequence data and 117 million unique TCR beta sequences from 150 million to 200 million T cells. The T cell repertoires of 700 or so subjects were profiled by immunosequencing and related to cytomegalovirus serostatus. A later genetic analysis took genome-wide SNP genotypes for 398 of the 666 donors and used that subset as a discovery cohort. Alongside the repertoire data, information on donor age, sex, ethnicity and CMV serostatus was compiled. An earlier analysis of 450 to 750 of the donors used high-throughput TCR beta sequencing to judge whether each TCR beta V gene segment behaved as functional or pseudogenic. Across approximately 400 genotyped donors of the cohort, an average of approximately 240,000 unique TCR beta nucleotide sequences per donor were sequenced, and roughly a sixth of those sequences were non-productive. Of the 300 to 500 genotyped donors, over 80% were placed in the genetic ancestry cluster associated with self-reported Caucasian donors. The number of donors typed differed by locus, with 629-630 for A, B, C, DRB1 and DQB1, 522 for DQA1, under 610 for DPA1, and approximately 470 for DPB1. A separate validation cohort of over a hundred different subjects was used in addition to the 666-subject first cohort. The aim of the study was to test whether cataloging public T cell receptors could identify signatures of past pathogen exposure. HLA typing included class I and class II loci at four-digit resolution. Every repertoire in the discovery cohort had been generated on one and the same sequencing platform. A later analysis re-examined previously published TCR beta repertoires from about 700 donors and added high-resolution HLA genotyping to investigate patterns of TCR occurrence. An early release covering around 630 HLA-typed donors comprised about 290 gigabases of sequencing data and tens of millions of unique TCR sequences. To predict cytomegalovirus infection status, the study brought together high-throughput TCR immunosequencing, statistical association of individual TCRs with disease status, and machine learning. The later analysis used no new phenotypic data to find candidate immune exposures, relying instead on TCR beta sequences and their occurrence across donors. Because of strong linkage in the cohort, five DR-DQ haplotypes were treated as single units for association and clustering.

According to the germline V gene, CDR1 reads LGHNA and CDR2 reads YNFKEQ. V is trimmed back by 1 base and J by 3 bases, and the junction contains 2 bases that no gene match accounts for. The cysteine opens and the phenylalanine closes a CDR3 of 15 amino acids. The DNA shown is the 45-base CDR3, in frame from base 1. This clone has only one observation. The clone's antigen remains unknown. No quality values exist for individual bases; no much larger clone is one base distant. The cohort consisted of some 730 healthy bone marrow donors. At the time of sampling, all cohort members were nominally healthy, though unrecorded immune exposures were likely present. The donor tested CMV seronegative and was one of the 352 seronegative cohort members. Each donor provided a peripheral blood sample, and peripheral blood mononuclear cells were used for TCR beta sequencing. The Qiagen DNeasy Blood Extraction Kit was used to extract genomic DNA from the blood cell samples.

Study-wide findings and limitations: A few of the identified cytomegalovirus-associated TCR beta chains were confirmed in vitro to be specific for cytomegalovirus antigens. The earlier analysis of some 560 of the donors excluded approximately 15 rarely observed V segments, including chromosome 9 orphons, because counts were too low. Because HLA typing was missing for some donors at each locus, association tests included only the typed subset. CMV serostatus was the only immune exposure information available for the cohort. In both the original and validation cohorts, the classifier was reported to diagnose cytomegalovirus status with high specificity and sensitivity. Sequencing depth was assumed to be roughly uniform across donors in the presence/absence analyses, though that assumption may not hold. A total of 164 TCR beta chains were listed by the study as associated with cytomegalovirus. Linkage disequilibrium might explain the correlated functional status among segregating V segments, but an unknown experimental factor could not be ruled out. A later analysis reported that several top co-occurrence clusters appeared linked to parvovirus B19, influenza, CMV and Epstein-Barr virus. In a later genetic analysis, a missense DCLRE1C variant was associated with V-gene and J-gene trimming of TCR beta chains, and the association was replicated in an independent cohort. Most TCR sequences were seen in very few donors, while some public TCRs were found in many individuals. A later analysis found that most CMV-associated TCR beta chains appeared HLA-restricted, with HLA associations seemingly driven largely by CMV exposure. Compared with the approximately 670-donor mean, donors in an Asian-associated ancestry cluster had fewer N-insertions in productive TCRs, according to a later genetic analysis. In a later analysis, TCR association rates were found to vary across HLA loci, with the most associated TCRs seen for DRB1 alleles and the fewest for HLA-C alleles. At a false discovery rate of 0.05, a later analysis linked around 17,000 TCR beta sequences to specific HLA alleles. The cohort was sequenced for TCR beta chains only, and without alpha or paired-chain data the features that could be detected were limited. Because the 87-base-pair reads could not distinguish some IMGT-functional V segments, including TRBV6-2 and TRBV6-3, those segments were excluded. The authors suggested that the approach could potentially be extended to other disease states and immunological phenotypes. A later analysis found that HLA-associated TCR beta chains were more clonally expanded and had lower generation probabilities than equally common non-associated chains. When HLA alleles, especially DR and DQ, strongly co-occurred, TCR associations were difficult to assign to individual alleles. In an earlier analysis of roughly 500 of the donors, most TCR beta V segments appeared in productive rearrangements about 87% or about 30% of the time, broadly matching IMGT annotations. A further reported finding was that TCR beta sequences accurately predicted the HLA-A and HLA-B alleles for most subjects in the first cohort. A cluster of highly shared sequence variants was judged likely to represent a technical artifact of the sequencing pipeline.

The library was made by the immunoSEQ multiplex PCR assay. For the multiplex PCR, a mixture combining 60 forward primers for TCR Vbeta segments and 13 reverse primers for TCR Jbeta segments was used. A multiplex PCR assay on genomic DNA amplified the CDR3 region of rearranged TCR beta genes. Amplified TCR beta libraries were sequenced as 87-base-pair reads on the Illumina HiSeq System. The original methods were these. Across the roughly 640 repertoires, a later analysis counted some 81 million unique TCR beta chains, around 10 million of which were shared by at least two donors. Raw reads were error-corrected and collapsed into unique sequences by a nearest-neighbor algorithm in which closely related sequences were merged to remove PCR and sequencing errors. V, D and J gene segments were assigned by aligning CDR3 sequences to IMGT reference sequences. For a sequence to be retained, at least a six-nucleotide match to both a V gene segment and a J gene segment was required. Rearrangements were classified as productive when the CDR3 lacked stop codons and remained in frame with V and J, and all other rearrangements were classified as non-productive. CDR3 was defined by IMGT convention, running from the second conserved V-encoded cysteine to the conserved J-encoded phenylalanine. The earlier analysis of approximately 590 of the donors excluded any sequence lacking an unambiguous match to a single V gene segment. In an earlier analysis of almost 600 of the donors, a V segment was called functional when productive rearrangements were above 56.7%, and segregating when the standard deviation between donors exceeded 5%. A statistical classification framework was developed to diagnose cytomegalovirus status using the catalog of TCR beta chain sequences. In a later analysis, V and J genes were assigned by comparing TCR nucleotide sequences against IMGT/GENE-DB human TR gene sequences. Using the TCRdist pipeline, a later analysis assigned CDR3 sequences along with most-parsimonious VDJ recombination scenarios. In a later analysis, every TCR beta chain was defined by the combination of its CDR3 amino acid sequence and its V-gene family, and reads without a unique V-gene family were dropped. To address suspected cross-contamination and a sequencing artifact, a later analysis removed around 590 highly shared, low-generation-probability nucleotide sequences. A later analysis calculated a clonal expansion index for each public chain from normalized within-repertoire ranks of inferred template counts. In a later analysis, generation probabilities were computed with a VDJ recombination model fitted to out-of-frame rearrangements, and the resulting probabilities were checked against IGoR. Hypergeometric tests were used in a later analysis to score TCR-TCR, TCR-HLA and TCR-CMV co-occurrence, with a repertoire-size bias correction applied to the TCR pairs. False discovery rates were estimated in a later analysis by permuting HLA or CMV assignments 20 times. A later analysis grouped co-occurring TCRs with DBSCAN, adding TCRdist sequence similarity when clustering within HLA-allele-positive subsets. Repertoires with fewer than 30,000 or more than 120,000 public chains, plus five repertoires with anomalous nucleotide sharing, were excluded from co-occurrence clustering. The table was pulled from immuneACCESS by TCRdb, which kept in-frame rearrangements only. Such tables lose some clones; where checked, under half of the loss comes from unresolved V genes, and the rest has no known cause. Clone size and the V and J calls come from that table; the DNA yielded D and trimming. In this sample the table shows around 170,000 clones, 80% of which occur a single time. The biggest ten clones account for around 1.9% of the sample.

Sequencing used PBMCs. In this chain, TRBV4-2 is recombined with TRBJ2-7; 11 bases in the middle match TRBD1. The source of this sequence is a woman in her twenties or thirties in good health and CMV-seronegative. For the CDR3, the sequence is CASSQGGQGDYEQYF. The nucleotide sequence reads TGTGCCAGCAGCCAAGGGGGACAGGGGGACTACGAGCAGTACTTC.